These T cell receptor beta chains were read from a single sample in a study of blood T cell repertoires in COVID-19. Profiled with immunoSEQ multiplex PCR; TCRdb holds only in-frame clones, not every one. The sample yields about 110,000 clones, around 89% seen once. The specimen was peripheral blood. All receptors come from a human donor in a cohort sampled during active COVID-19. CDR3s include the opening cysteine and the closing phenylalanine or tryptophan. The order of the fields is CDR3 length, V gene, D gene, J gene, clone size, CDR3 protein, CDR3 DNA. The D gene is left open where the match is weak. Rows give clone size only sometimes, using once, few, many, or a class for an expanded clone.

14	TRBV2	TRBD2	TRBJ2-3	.	CARISGSSADTQYF	TGTGCCAGGATAAGCGGGAGTTCTGCAGATACGCAGTATTTT
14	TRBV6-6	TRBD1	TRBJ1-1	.	CATAVGQGTNEAFF	TGTGCCACAGCAGTGGGACAGGGCACCAATGAAGCTTTCTTT
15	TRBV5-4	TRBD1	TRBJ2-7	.	CASSPDRGRIYEQYF	TGTGCCAGCAGCCCCGACAGGGGAAGGATCTACGAGCAGTACTTC
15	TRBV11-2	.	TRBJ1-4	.	CASSSTGTTGEKLFF	TGTGCCAGCAGCTCCACAGGGACCACTGGCGAAAAACTGTTTTTT
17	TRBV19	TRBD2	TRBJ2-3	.	CASSGTSGGAYPDTQYF	TGTGCCAGTAGCGGGACTAGCGGGGGGGCCTATCCAGATACGCAGTATTTT
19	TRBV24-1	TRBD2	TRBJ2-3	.	CATSDLNLRLAGVAGTQYF	TGTGCCACCAGTGATTTGAACCTAAGACTAGCGGGAGTAGCTGGCACGCAGTATTTT
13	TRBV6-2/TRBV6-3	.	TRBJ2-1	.	CASSSPFYNEQFF	TGTGCCAGCAGCTCCCCCTTCTACAATGAGCAGTTCTTC
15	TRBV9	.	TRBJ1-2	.	CASSRTDSYIYGYTF	TGTGCCAGCAGCCGAACGGACAGCTACATCTATGGCTACACCTTC
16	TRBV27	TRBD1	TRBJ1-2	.	CASSRGAGTANYGYTF	TGTGCCAGCAGCCGAGGGGCGGGGACAGCTAACTATGGCTACACCTTC
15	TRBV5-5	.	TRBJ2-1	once	CASSLAGQGTNEQFF	TGTGCCAGCAGCTTGGCGGGTCAGGGAACCAATGAGCAGTTCTTC
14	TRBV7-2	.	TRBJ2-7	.	CASSLADGNYEQYF	TGTGCCAGCAGCTTAGCGGACGGGAACTACGAGCAGTACTTC
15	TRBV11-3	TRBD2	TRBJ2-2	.	CASSSSGRGTGELFF	TGTGCCAGCAGCTCTAGCGGGAGAGGCACCGGGGAGCTGTTTTTT
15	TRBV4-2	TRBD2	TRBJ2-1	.	CASSHIGLAGDEQFF	TGTGCCAGCAGCCATATCGGACTAGCGGGCGATGAGCAGTTCTTC
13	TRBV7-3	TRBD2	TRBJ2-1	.	CASSHGGAYEQFF	TGTGCCAGCAGCCACGGGGGGGCCTATGAGCAGTTCTTC
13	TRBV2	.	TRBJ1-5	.	CASTSHSNQPQHF	TGTGCCAGCACATCCCATAGCAATCAGCCCCAGCATTTT
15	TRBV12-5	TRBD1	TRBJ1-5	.	CASGSLTGGVQPQHF	TGTGCTAGTGGTTCTTTAACAGGGGGTGTGCAGCCCCAGCATTTT
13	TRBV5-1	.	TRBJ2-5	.	CASSLRSMRTQYF	TGCGCCAGCAGCTTGCGATCTATGCGGACCCAGTACTTC
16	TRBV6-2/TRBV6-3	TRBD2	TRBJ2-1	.	CASSYAREGSYNEQFF	TGTGCCAGCAGTTACGCTCGGGAGGGCTCCTACAATGAGCAGTTCTTC
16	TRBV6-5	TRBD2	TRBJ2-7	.	CASSYFVGGHRYEQYF	TGTGCCAGCAGTTACTTCGTGGGAGGGCACCGTTACGAGCAGTACTTC
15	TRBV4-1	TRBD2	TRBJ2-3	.	CASSQQAGGPDTQYF	TGCGCCAGCAGCCAACAAGCGGGAGGGCCGGATACGCAGTATTTT
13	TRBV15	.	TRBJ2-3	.	CATSDWAADTQYF	TGTGCCACCAGCGATTGGGCAGCAGATACGCAGTATTTT
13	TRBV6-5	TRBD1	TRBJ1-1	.	CASRLTGGTEAFF	TGTGCCAGCAGACTGACAGGGGGCACTGAAGCTTTCTTT
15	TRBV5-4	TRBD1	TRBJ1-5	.	CASSVTGGTNQPQHF	TGTGCCAGCAGCGTGACAGGGGGGACGAATCAGCCCCAGCATTTT
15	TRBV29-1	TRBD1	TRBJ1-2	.	CSVDRGGTSNYGYTF	TGCAGCGTCGACAGGGGGGGAACCTCTAACTATGGCTACACCTTC
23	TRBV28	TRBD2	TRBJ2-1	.	CASSPQHPKRGTSGKSSYNEQFF	TGTGCCAGCAGCCCCCAACACCCAAAGCGTGGGACTAGCGGAAAGAGCTCCTACAATGAGCAGTTCTTC
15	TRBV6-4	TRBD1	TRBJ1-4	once	CASSDSRTGYEKLFF	TGTGCCAGCAGTGACTCCAGGACAGGGTACGAAAAACTGTTTTTT